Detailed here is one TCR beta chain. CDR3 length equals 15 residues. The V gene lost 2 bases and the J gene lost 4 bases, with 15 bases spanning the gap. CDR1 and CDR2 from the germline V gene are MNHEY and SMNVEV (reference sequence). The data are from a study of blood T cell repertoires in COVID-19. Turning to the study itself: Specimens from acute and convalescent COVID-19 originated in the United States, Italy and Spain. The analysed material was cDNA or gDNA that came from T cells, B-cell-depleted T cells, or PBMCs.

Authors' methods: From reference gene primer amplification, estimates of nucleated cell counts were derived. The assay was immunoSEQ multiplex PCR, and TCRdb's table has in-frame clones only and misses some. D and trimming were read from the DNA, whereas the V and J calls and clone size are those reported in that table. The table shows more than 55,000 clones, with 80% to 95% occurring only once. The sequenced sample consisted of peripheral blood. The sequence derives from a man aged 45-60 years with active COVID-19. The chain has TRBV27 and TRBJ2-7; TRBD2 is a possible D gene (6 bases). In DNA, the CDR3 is TGTGCCAGCAGTTTAAACCCCCAGCGGGTTTACGAGCAGTACTTC. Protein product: CASSLNPQRVYEQYF.